Given below is one TCR beta chain in context. CDR1 and CDR2 (germline): SNHLY, FYNNEI. Trimming pared 0 bases from V and 5 bases from J, leaving 13 bases between. The CDR3 totals 15 residues. The data were produced by immunoSEQ multiplex PCR, yet TCRdb's version contains in-frame clones alone and is incomplete. Altogether 55,000 to 75,000 clones are present, 91% being singletons, with the ten largest covering 3.5% to 5%. This entry belongs to a study of technical replicates of blood from a few donors. The J gene is TRBJ1-1, the V gene TRBV2, with D maybe TRBD1 (6 bases). The sequence was collected from a human donor in good health. Some clones in this sample may be carry-over from other donors' samples. Material: PBMCs. CDR3 bases: TGTGCCAGCAGTGAAGCGTCTAGGGGGGGTACTGAAGCTTTCTTT. Translation gives CASSEASRGGTEAFF.